This T cell receptor (beta chain) comes out of a study of cytomegalovirus exposure and HLA in healthy donors. Overall study context: An earlier analysis identified fewer than 130 million unique TCR beta sequences in some 170 million T cells.

The PCR had 60 Vbeta and 13 Jbeta primers. The protocol was immunoSEQ multiplex PCR, while the TCRdb copy is restricted to in-frame clones and leaves out a portion. This repertoire shows about 130,000 clones, about 80% found once; its top ten account for about 2%. The material sequenced was PBMCs. This receptor was identified in a man younger than 35 in good health and CMV-seronegative.

The CDR3 loop reads CASSVAAGESDTQYF. DNA for the CDR3: TGTGCCAGCAGCGTAGCGGCAGGGGAGTCAGATACGCAGTATTTT. This chain connects TRBV9 to TRBJ2-3, with D tentatively TRBD1 (6 bases). Germline assignment: CDR1 SGDLS and CDR2 YYNGEE. The V gene lost 0 bases and the J gene lost 4 bases, with 12 bases spanning the gap. The CDR3 has 15 residues.